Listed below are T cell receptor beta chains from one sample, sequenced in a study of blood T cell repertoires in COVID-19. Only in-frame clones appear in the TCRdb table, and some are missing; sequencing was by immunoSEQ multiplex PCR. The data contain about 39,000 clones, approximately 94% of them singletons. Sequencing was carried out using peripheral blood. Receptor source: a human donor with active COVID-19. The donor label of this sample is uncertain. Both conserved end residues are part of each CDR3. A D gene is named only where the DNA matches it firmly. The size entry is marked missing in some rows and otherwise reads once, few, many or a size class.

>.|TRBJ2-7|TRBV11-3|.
CASSLDTGRYEQYF
TGTGCCAGCAGCTTAGATACAGGTCGCTACGAGCAGTACTTC
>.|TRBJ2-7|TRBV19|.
CASSIGQGSYEQYF
TGTGCCAGTAGTATAGGTCAGGGATCCTACGAGCAGTACTTC
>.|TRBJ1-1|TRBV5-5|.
CASSVTAMNTEAFF
TGTGCCAGCAGCGTGACAGCCATGAACACTGAAGCTTTCTTT
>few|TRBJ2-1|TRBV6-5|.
CAIRVRNEQFF
TGTGCCATCCGGGTCCGCAATGAGCAGTTCTTC
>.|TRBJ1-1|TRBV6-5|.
CASSYPGAANTEAFF
TGTGCCAGCAGTTATCCAGGGGCGGCGAACACTGAAGCTTTCTTT
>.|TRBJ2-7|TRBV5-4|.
CASSSAAAGSYEQYF
TGTGCCAGCAGCTCGGCGGCAGCGGGTAGCTACGAGCAGTACTTC
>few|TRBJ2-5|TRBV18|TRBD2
CASSPPKTGTGGTQYF
TGTGCCAGCTCACCACCGAAGACGGGGACGGGAGGAACCCAGTACTTC
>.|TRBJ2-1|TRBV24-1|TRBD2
CATSARGPGTSLLDEQFF
TGTGCCACCAGTGCCAGGGGCCCCGGGACTAGTCTTTTAGATGAGCAGTTCTTC
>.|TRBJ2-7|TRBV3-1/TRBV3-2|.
CASSYRGREYEQYF
TGTGCCAGCAGCTACAGGGGGAGGGAATACGAGCAGTACTTC
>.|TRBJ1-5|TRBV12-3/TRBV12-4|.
CASSLSENQPQHF
TGTGCCAGCAGTCTGAGCGAAAATCAGCCCCAGCATTTT
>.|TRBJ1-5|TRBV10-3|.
CAISELNQPQHF
TGTGCCATCAGTGAGTTAAATCAGCCCCAGCATTTT
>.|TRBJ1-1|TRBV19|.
CASSYRDMNTEAFF
TGTGCCAGTAGTTACAGGGATATGAACACTGAAGCTTTCTTT
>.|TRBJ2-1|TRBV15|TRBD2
CATSAAGGGNEQFF
TGTGCCACCTCAGCAGCGGGAGGGGGCAATGAGCAGTTCTTC
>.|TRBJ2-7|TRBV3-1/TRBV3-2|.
CASSQDRFGEEQYF
TGTGCCAGCAGCCAAGATAGATTCGGGGAGGAGCAGTACTTC